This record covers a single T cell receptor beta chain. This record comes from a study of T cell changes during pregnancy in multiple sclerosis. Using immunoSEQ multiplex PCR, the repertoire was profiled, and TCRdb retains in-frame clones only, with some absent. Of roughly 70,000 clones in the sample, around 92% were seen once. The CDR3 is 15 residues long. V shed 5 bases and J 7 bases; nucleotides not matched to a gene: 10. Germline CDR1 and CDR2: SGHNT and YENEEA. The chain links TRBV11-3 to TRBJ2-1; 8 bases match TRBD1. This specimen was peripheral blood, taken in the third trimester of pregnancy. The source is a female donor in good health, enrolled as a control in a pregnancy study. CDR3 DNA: TGTGCCAGCAGCCTCCGGACAGGGTTTTATAATGAGCAGTTCTTC. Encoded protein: CASSLRTGFYNEQFF.